The rows below give T cell receptor beta chains drawn from one sample of a study of cytomegalovirus exposure and HLA in healthy donors. TCRdb's table, derived via immunoSEQ multiplex PCR, lists solely in-frame clones and lacks some. The sample contains a few hundred thousand clones, approximately 90% of which appear only once. Sequencing was carried out using PBMCs. These TCRs come from a woman younger than 30 in good health and CMV-seronegative. CDR3s include the opening cysteine and the closing phenylalanine or tryptophan. The D gene is left open where the match is weak. Size values are once, few and many counts, or a class for expanded clones, and some rows have none.

clone size: .
D gene: TRBD1
CDR3 length: 13
V gene: TRBV11-2
J gene: TRBJ2-7
CDR3 protein: CASSLGPGQGAFF
CDR3 DNA: TGTGCCAGCAGCTTAGGTCCCGGACAGGGGGCCTTTTTC

clone size: .
D gene: .
CDR3 length: 13
V gene: TRBV29-1
J gene: TRBJ1-5
CDR3 protein: CSVGGGSNQPQHF
CDR3 DNA: TGCAGCGTGGGGGGGGGCAGCAATCAGCCCCAGCATTTT

clone size: .
D gene: .
CDR3 length: 12
V gene: TRBV28
J gene: TRBJ2-7
CDR3 protein: CASSLVLYEQYF
CDR3 DNA: TGTGCCAGCAGTTTAGTCCTCTACGAGCAGTACTTC

clone size: .
D gene: .
CDR3 length: 14
V gene: TRBV4-3
J gene: TRBJ2-1
CDR3 protein: CASSQETLAGEQFF
CDR3 DNA: TGCGCCAGCAGCCAAGAGACGTTAGCAGGGGAGCAGTTCTTC

clone size: .
D gene: TRBD2
CDR3 length: 17
V gene: TRBV4-2
J gene: TRBJ2-1
CDR3 protein: CASSQAYSGGANNEQFF
CDR3 DNA: TGTGCCAGCAGCCAGGCCTATAGCGGGGGGGCCAACAATGAGCAGTTCTTC

clone size: few
D gene: TRBD2
CDR3 length: 15
V gene: TRBV30
J gene: TRBJ2-4
CDR3 protein: CAWTLLAGGRDIQYF
CDR3 DNA: TGTGCCTGGACCCTCCTAGCGGGAGGCAGGGACATTCAGTACTTC

clone size: .
D gene: .
CDR3 length: 13
V gene: TRBV5-4
J gene: TRBJ1-1
CDR3 protein: CASSSGHNTEAFF
CDR3 DNA: TGTGCCAGCAGTTCTGGCCATAACACTGAAGCTTTCTTT

clone size: .
D gene: .
CDR3 length: 15
V gene: TRBV5-1
J gene: TRBJ2-5
CDR3 protein: CASSLQTAIQETQYF
CDR3 DNA: TGCGCCAGCAGCCTCCAGACAGCAATTCAAGAGACCCAGTACTTC

clone size: .
D gene: TRBD1
CDR3 length: 16
V gene: TRBV7-9
J gene: TRBJ2-7
CDR3 protein: CASSLTTSFTGGEQYF
CDR3 DNA: TGTGCCAGCAGCTTAACCACCTCCTTCACAGGGGGAGAGCAGTACTTC

clone size: .
D gene: TRBD1
CDR3 length: 14
V gene: TRBV29-1
J gene: TRBJ1-1
CDR3 protein: CSVGGDRLNTEAFF
CDR3 DNA: TGCAGCGTCGGTGGGGACAGATTGAACACTGAAGCTTTCTTT

clone size: .
D gene: TRBD2
CDR3 length: 14
V gene: TRBV10-3
J gene: TRBJ2-7
CDR3 protein: CAISVGGRRPEQYF
CDR3 DNA: TGTGCCATCAGTGTCGGCGGGAGGCGGCCCGAGCAGTACTTC

clone size: .
D gene: TRBD1
CDR3 length: 16
V gene: TRBV10-3
J gene: TRBJ2-7
CDR3 protein: CAISESPGTGSYEQYF
CDR3 DNA: TGTGCCATCAGTGAGTCACCCGGGACAGGGTCCTACGAGCAGTACTTC

clone size: .
D gene: TRBD1
CDR3 length: 19
V gene: TRBV11-2
J gene: TRBJ2-7
CDR3 protein: CASSFPRDRGRGAFGEQYF
CDR3 DNA: TGTGCCAGCAGCTTCCCCCGGGACAGGGGGCGAGGAGCGTTCGGCGAGCAGTACTTC

clone size: few
D gene: .
CDR3 length: 14
V gene: TRBV7-2
J gene: TRBJ1-5
CDR3 protein: CASSLVAVDQPQHF
CDR3 DNA: TGTGCCAGCAGCTTAGTGGCAGTGGATCAGCCCCAGCATTTT

clone size: once
D gene: .
CDR3 length: 16
V gene: TRBV4-3
J gene: TRBJ2-7
CDR3 protein: CASSQSNRRGSYEQYF
CDR3 DNA: TGCGCCAGCAGCCAAAGCAACCGCAGGGGTTCCTACGAGCAGTACTTC

clone size: once
D gene: .
CDR3 length: 17
V gene: TRBV23-1
J gene: TRBJ2-3
CDR3 protein: CASSHELGLSSTDTQYF
CDR3 DNA: TGCGCCAGCAGTCATGAACTAGGACTTTCTAGCACAGATACGCAGTATTTT

clone size: .
D gene: TRBD1
CDR3 length: 14
V gene: TRBV5-1
J gene: TRBJ1-6
CDR3 protein: CASSLEAGGSPLHF
CDR3 DNA: TGCGCCAGCAGCTTGGAGGCAGGGGGATCACCCCTCCACTTT

clone size: .
D gene: TRBD2
CDR3 length: 11
V gene: TRBV7-2
J gene: TRBJ2-3
CDR3 protein: CASSLLAAQYF
CDR3 DNA: TGTGCCAGCAGCCTGCTAGCGGCACAGTATTTT

clone size: .
D gene: .
CDR3 length: 13
V gene: TRBV2
J gene: TRBJ2-4
CDR3 protein: CASSEWGVNIQYF
CDR3 DNA: TGTGCCAGCAGTGAATGGGGGGTTAACATTCAGTACTTC

clone size: .
D gene: TRBD2
CDR3 length: 18
V gene: TRBV4-1
J gene: TRBJ2-4
CDR3 protein: CASSPGLAGGLAKNIQYF
CDR3 DNA: TGCGCCAGCAGCCCGGGACTAGCGGGGGGGCTAGCCAAAAACATTCAGTACTTC

clone size: .
D gene: TRBD2
CDR3 length: 15
V gene: TRBV6-6
J gene: TRBJ2-7
CDR3 protein: CASSYPSGLVYEQYF
CDR3 DNA: TGTGCCAGCAGTTACCCGTCGGGACTAGTTTACGAGCAGTACTTC

clone size: .
D gene: TRBD2
CDR3 length: 17
V gene: TRBV5-4
J gene: TRBJ2-3
CDR3 protein: CASRRTSGRGEGDTQYF
CDR3 DNA: TGTGCCAGCAGGAGGACTAGCGGGAGGGGAGAAGGAGATACGCAGTATTTT

clone size: .
D gene: .
CDR3 length: 13
V gene: TRBV4-1
J gene: TRBJ1-1
CDR3 protein: CASSLARYTEAFF
CDR3 DNA: TGCGCCAGCAGCCTTGCTAGGTACACTGAAGCTTTCTTT

clone size: .
D gene: TRBD2
CDR3 length: 15
V gene: TRBV7-8
J gene: TRBJ2-5
CDR3 protein: CASSTTSGDQETQYF
CDR3 DNA: TGTGCCAGCAGCACGACTAGCGGGGACCAAGAGACCCAGTACTTC

clone size: .
D gene: TRBD2
CDR3 length: 15
V gene: TRBV7-9
J gene: TRBJ2-7
CDR3 protein: CASSLGSGSQREQYF
CDR3 DNA: TGTGCCAGCAGCTTAGGCAGCGGGAGTCAGCGGGAGCAGTACTTC

clone size: .
D gene: TRBD2
CDR3 length: 15
V gene: TRBV9
J gene: TRBJ2-5
CDR3 protein: CASSVVGAGEETQYF
CDR3 DNA: TGTGCCAGCAGCGTAGTCGGGGCGGGGGAAGAGACCCAGTACTTC

clone size: .
D gene: TRBD2
CDR3 length: 14
V gene: TRBV28
J gene: TRBJ2-2
CDR3 protein: CASSLAGVTGELFF
CDR3 DNA: TGTGCCAGCAGCCTAGCGGGAGTCACCGGGGAGCTGTTTTTT

clone size: .
D gene: .
CDR3 length: 14
V gene: TRBV7-9
J gene: TRBJ1-2
CDR3 protein: CASSLDRQGSGYTF
CDR3 DNA: TGTGCCAGCAGCTTAGATCGGCAGGGTAGTGGCTACACCTTC

clone size: .
D gene: .
CDR3 length: 20
V gene: TRBV13
J gene: TRBJ1-1
CDR3 protein: CASSLGLGNKFSKGYTEAFF
CDR3 DNA: TGTGCCAGCAGCTTAGGCCTAGGAAACAAGTTTTCTAAGGGGTACACTGAAGCTTTCTTT

clone size: .
D gene: .
CDR3 length: 15
V gene: TRBV5-8
J gene: TRBJ2-7
CDR3 protein: CASSLVGGFSYEQHF
CDR3 DNA: TGTGCCAGCAGCTTGGTTGGCGGTTTCTCCTACGAGCAGCACTTC

clone size: .
D gene: .
CDR3 length: 13
V gene: TRBV27
J gene: TRBJ1-1
CDR3 protein: CASSLVRGGEAFF
CDR3 DNA: TGTGCCAGCAGTTTAGTGAGGGGGGGTGAAGCTTTCTTT

clone size: .
D gene: TRBD1
CDR3 length: 15
V gene: TRBV9
J gene: TRBJ2-7
CDR3 protein: CASKPGQGAPYEQYF
CDR3 DNA: TGTGCCAGCAAACCGGGACAGGGGGCACCCTACGAGCAGTACTTC

clone size: .
D gene: .
CDR3 length: 14
V gene: TRBV27
J gene: TRBJ1-5
CDR3 protein: CASRPTSSNQPQHF
CDR3 DNA: TGTGCCAGCAGGCCAACATCTAGCAATCAGCCCCAGCATTTT

clone size: few
D gene: TRBD1
CDR3 length: 15
V gene: TRBV4-2
J gene: TRBJ1-4
CDR3 protein: CASSRRRDSSAKLFF
CDR3 DNA: TGTGCCAGCAGCCGCAGAAGGGACAGCTCTGCAAAACTGTTTTTT

clone size: .
D gene: TRBD2
CDR3 length: 16
V gene: TRBV6-5
J gene: TRBJ2-7
CDR3 protein: CASSYGSGTTVYEQYF
CDR3 DNA: TGTGCCAGCAGTTACGGGTCGGGGACTACGGTCTACGAGCAGTACTTC

clone size: .
D gene: .
CDR3 length: 11
V gene: TRBV20-1
J gene: TRBJ1-6
CDR3 protein: CSARDERSLHF
CDR3 DNA: TGTAGTGCTAGAGATGAACGTAGCCTCCACTTT

clone size: .
D gene: TRBD2
CDR3 length: 18
V gene: TRBV4-1
J gene: TRBJ2-1
CDR3 protein: CASSPPGLAGEVPSEQFF
CDR3 DNA: TGCGCCAGCAGCCCCCCGGGACTAGCGGGAGAGGTTCCGAGTGAGCAGTTCTTC

clone size: .
D gene: .
CDR3 length: 14
V gene: TRBV6-5
J gene: TRBJ1-5
CDR3 protein: CASSFRGGNQPQHF
CDR3 DNA: TGTGCCAGCAGTTTCAGAGGAGGCAATCAGCCCCAGCATTTT

clone size: few
D gene: .
CDR3 length: 14
V gene: TRBV4-1
J gene: TRBJ1-1
CDR3 protein: CASSQESPYTEAFF
CDR3 DNA: TGCGCCAGCAGCCAAGAATCTCCCTACACTGAAGCTTTCTTT

clone size: .
D gene: TRBD1
CDR3 length: 18
V gene: TRBV19
J gene: TRBJ1-1
CDR3 protein: CASSPTDEQGAHITEAFF
CDR3 DNA: TGTGCCAGTAGTCCCACCGATGAACAGGGGGCGCATATCACTGAAGCTTTCTTT

clone size: .
D gene: .
CDR3 length: 12
V gene: TRBV9
J gene: TRBJ2-1
CDR3 protein: CASSVETVEQFF
CDR3 DNA: TGTGCCAGCAGCGTAGAAACAGTTGAGCAGTTCTTC

clone size: .
D gene: TRBD1
CDR3 length: 13
V gene: TRBV4-1
J gene: TRBJ1-1
CDR3 protein: CASSQGTGGDAFF
CDR3 DNA: TGCGCCAGCAGCCAAGGGACAGGCGGGGATGCTTTCTTT

clone size: .
D gene: .
CDR3 length: 15
V gene: TRBV27
J gene: TRBJ2-5
CDR3 protein: CASSFYKKEGETQYF
CDR3 DNA: TGTGCCAGCAGTTTCTACAAGAAAGAGGGAGAGACCCAGTACTTC

clone size: .
D gene: .
CDR3 length: 10
V gene: TRBV20-1
J gene: TRBJ1-2
CDR3 protein: CSASSYGYTF
CDR3 DNA: TGCAGTGCTAGTTCATATGGCTACACCTTC

clone size: .
D gene: TRBD1
CDR3 length: 16
V gene: TRBV4-2
J gene: TRBJ2-7
CDR3 protein: CASSQEPDRGFYEQYF
CDR3 DNA: TGTGCCAGCAGCCAAGAACCGGACAGGGGCTTCTACGAGCAGTACTTC

clone size: .
D gene: .
CDR3 length: 18
V gene: TRBV2
J gene: TRBJ2-2
CDR3 protein: CASTFLGYSRREGGELLF
CDR3 DNA: TGTGCCAGCACCTTCCTGGGCTACTCTAGGCGGGAAGGCGGGGAGCTGCTTTTT

clone size: .
D gene: TRBD1
CDR3 length: 15
V gene: TRBV15
J gene: TRBJ2-1
CDR3 protein: CATSKGQGSYNEQFF
CDR3 DNA: TGTGCCACCAGCAAGGGACAGGGTTCCTACAATGAGCAGTTCTTC

clone size: once
D gene: TRBD2
CDR3 length: 15
V gene: TRBV11-2
J gene: TRBJ2-7
CDR3 protein: CASSLGLAGGYEQYF
CDR3 DNA: TGTGCCAGCAGCTTAGGACTAGCGGGGGGGTACGAGCAGTACTTC

clone size: .
D gene: TRBD2
CDR3 length: 15
V gene: TRBV9
J gene: TRBJ2-7
CDR3 protein: CASSTLAGGSSEQYF
CDR3 DNA: TGTGCCAGCAGCACCTTAGCGGGAGGATCGTCCGAGCAGTACTTC

clone size: .
D gene: .
CDR3 length: 10
V gene: TRBV6-1
J gene: TRBJ1-1
CDR3 protein: CASGDLGAFF
CDR3 DNA: TGTGCCAGCGGAGATTTGGGAGCTTTCTTT

clone size: .
D gene: TRBD1
CDR3 length: 16
V gene: TRBV5-1
J gene: TRBJ2-5
CDR3 protein: CASSPRTGGYQETQYF
CDR3 DNA: TGCGCCAGCAGCCCCAGGACAGGGGGGTACCAAGAGACCCAGTACTTC

clone size: .
D gene: TRBD2
CDR3 length: 13
V gene: TRBV30
J gene: TRBJ2-1
CDR3 protein: CAWSDRASGEQFF
CDR3 DNA: TGTGCCTGGAGTGACAGGGCTAGCGGGGAGCAGTTCTTC

clone size: .
D gene: .
CDR3 length: 13
V gene: TRBV19
J gene: TRBJ1-1
CDR3 protein: CASNKGLNTEAFF
CDR3 DNA: TGTGCCAGTAATAAGGGGCTCAACACTGAAGCTTTCTTT

clone size: .
D gene: TRBD1
CDR3 length: 16
V gene: TRBV6-6
J gene: TRBJ2-3
CDR3 protein: CASSSGTGGAGDTQYF
CDR3 DNA: TGTGCCAGCAGTAGCGGGACAGGGGGTGCTGGAGATACGCAGTATTTT

clone size: .
D gene: .
CDR3 length: 13
V gene: TRBV19
J gene: TRBJ2-5
CDR3 protein: CASSHDSEETQYF
CDR3 DNA: TGTGCCAGTAGCCACGACAGTGAAGAGACCCAGTACTTC